This T cell receptor beta chain was captured in a study of T cell responses to AZD1222 COVID-19 vaccine. General study findings and limits: It was only after the peak T cell response that any repertoires were sampled. The donors showed a predominance of white British ancestry and of females, with possible underestimation of clonal diversity.

TCRdb's table, derived via immunoSEQ multiplex PCR, lists solely in-frame clones and lacks some. The data hold about 150,000 clones, with over 70% observed a single time. CDR3 length: 12 amino acids. V lost 1 base and J 3 bases, leaving 3 bases between the germline ends. Germline V gene data show CDR1 as LGHDT and CDR2 as YNNKEL (reference sequence). Details on this clone: Antigen specificity is unknown.

The rearrangement links TRBV3-1 (or the pseudogene TRBV3-2) to TRBJ2-5; D gene unclear. The material sequenced was peripheral blood, taken 28 days after the second AZD1222 dose. This clonotype was sampled from an adult who received the AZD1222 COVID-19 vaccine. CDR3 coding DNA: TGTGCCAGCAGCCAAGGGAAAGAGACCCAGTACTTC. Protein: CASSQGKETQYF.